In this sample, the clone carrying this T cell receptor beta chain turned up many times. Time point in this sample: newly diagnosed GD, antithyroid drugs for less than 3 months. TCR sequences were obtained from RNA taken from PBMCs. Combining iRepertoire HTBI primers with Arm-PCR of CDR3 regions, the authors built TCR beta libraries. TCRdb called the multiplex PCR reads again in MiXCR, with one record for every CDR3 protein. The table records about 530,000 distinct CDR3 sequences, 15% to 20% of them present only once. This entry belongs to a study of regulatory T cells in long-lasting Graves disease. CDR3 size: 14 residues. The V end was cut by 2 bases, the J end by 4 bases, with 11 bases between. Per germline, CDR1 SNHLY and CDR2 FYNNEI. The same data also went into a second study, on T cells in Graves' hyperthyroidism and ophthalmopathy. That source reports: Investigators excluded patients with uncontrolled infection, other autoimmune disease, pregnancy or lactation. The model identified upcoming ophthalmopathy a median approximately six months ahead of onset.

This material consisted of peripheral blood mononuclear cells (PBMCs), taken at new diagnosis, from a patient treated with antithyroid drugs. The V gene is TRBV2, the J gene TRBJ1-1; weak D call: TRBD1 (6 bases). The sequence was obtained from a woman aged 35-65 years with Graves disease. For the CDR3, the DNA is TGTGCCAGCAGTGAATGGGGACAAGGCACTGAAGCTTTCTTT. Protein: CASSEWGQGTEAFF. The whole variable domain, filled in from reference TRBV2 and TRBJ1-1, reads EPEVTQTPSHQVTQMGQEVILRCVPISNHLYFYWYRQILGQKVEFLVSFYNNEISEKSEIFDDQFSVERPDGSNFTLKIRSTKLEDSAMYFCASSEWGQGTEAFFGQGTRLTVV.